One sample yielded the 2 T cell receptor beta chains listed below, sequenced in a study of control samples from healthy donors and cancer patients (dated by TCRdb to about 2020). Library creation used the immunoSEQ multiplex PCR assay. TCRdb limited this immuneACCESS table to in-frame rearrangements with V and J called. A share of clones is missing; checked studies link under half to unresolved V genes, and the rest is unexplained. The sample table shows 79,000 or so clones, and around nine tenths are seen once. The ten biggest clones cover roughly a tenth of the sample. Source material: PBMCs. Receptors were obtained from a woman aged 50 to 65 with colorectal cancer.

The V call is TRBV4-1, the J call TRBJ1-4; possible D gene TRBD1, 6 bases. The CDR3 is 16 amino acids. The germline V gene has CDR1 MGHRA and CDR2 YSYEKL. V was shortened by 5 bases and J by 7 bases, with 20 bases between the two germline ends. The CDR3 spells CASSFQAGRGGEKLFF. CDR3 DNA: TGCGCCAGCAGCTTCCAGGCGGGCAGGGGTGGTGAAAAACTGTTTTTT.

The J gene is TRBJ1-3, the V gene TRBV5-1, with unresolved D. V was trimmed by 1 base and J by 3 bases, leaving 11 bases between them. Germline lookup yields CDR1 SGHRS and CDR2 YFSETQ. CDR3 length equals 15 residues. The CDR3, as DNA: TGCGCCAGCAGCTTGATGGGAGCGCTTGGAAACACCATATATTTT. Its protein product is CASSLMGALGNTIYF. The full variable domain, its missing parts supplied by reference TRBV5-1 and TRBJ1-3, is KAGVTQTPRYLIKTRGQQVTLSCSPISGHRSVSWYQQTPGQGLQFLFEYFSETQRNKGNFPGRFSGRQFSNSRSEMNVSTLELGDSALYLCASSLMGALGNTIYFGEGSWLTVV.